Reported below is one T cell receptor (beta chain). Antigen specificity is unknown. Each CDR3 protein gets one entry after TCRdb re-called the reads with MiXCR. This sample has a few hundred thousand distinct CDR3 sequences, with 20% to 25% found just once. The source of the sample is a study of T cell repertoires in cytomegalovirus infection. Study at large: It was recently identified HLA-C-restricted and well-studied HLA-B-restricted CMV epitopes that the study used. CMV infection plus the matching HLA type was flagged by public TCR beta signatures. Study-wide findings and caveats: Cumulative public TCR beta family frequency identified CMV carriers with the relevant HLA.

From germline, CDR1 is SEHNR and CDR2 FQNEAQ (reference sequence). The trim removed 5 bases at V and 12 bases at J, leaving 19 bases unmatched. The CDR3 length is 16 residues. The sample was cultured PBMCs, taken from culture after CMV antigen stimulation. The sequence derives from a human donor in good health (CMV status not recorded). Some clones in this sample may be carry-over from other donors' samples. The rearrangement uses TRBV7-9 and TRBJ2-1, with 7 bases matching TRBD1. This CDR3 reads CASSLDRTRRLSGQFF. Here the CDR3 DNA reads TGTGCCAGCAGCCTGGACAGGACCAGGAGGCTTTCGGGGCAGTTCTTC.